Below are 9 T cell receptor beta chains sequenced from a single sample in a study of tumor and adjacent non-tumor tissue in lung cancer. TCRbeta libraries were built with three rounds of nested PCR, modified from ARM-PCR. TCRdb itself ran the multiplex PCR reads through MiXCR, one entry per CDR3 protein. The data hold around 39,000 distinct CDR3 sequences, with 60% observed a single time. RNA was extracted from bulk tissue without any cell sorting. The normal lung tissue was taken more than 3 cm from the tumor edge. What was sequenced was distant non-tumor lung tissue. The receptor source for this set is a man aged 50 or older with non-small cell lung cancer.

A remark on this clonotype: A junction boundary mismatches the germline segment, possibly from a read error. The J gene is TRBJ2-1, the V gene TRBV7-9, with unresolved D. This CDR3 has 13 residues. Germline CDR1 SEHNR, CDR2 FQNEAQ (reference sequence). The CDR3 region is CTSSLSLRREQFF. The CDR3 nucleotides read TGTACCAGCAGCTTATCACTGAGACGTGAGCAGTTCTTC.

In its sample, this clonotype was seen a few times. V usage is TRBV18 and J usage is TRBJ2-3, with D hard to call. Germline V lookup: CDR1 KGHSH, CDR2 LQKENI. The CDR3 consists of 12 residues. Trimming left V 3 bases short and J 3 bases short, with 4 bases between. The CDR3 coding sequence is TGTGCCAGCTCACCGTCTACAGATACGCAGTATTTT. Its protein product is CASSPSTDTQYF. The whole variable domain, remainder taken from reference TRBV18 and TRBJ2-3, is NAGVMQNPRHLVRRRGQEARLRCSPMKGHSHVYWYRQLPEEGLKFMVYLQKENIIDESGMPKERFSAEFPKEGPSILRIQQVVRGDSAAYFCASSPSTDTQYFGPGTRLTVL.

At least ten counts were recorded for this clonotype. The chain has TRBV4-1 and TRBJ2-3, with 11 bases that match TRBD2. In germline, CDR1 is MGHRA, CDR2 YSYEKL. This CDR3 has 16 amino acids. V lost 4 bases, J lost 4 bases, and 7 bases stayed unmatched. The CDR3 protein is CASSRGTSGYSDTQYF. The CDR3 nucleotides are TGCGCCAGCAGCCGAGGGACTAGCGGTTACTCAGATACGCAGTATTTT.

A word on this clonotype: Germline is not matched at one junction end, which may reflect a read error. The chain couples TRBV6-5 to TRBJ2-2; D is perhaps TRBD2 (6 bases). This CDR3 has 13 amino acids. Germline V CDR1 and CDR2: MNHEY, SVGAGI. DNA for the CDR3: TGTGCCAGTAGTTACACGATGTCGGGGGAGCTGTTTTTC. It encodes CASSYTMSGELFF.

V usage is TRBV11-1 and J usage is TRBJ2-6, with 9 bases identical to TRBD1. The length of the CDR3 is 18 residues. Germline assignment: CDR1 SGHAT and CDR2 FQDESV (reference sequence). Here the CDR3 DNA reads TGTACCGGCAGCGAAGACAGGGGGTTGAGCTCTGGGGCCAACGTCCTGACTTTC. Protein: CTGSEDRGLSSGANVLTF.

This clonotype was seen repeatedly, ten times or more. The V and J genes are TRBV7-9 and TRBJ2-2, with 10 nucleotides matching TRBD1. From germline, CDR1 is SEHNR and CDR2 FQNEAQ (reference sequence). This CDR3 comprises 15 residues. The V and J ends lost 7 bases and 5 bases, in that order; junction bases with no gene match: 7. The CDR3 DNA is TGTGCCAGCACCCCCGGGACAGGGGCAACCGGGGAGCTGTTTTTT. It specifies CASTPGTGATGELFF. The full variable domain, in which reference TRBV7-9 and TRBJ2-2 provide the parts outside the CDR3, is DTGVSQNPRHKITKRGQNVTFRCDPISEHNRLYWYRQTLGQGPEFLTYFQNEAQLEKSRLLSDRFSAERPKGSFSTLEIQRTEQGDSAMYLCASTPGTGATGELFFGEGSRLTVL.

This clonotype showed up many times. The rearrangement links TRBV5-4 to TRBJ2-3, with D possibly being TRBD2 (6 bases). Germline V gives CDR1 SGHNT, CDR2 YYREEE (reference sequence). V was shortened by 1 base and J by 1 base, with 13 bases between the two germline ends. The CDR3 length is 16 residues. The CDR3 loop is CASSLLTGTGTDTQYF. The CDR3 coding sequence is TGTGCCAGCAGCTTGTTAACCGGGACTGGCACAGATACGCAGTATTTT.

In DNA, the CDR3 is TGTGCCAGCAGCCATCAAAGGCGGACAGGGGCAAGCAATCAGCCCCAGCATTTT. Protein product: CASSHQRRTGASNQPQHF. V is TRBV7-8 and J is TRBJ1-5, with 9 bases aligning to TRBD1. CDR1 is SGHVS, CDR2 FQNEAQ, per germline. The CDR3 length is 18 residues. V shed 5 bases and J 1 base; nucleotides not matched to a gene: 12.

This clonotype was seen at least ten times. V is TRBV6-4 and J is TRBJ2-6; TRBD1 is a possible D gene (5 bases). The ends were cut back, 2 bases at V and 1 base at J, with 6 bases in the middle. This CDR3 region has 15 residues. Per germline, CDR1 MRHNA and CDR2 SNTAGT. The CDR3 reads CASSDGASGANVLTF. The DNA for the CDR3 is TGTGCCAGCAGTGACGGGGCGTCTGGGGCCAACGTCCTGACTTTC.